This is a list of T cell receptor beta chains from one sample in a study of blood T cell repertoires in COVID-19. Profiling relied on immunoSEQ multiplex PCR, and the TCRdb table lists in-frame clones only, not all of them. The sample lists 280,000 or so clones, about 90% occurring once. The sample consisted of peripheral blood. These receptors were taken from a young woman who had recovered from COVID-19. CDR3s include the opening cysteine and the closing phenylalanine or tryptophan. A D gene is named only where the DNA matches it firmly. Only some rows state a clone size, as once, few, many or a class for expanded clones.

v_gene: TRBV5-8; len: 14; j_gene: TRBJ2-7; d_gene: TRBD1; abundance: -; CDR3nt: TGTGCCAGCGGTCGGGACAGGGGGACCTACGAGCAGTACTTC; CDR3aa: CASGRDRGTYEQYF
v_gene: TRBV6-5; len: 11; j_gene: TRBJ2-1; d_gene: -; abundance: few; CDR3nt: TGTGCCAGCACCTACGGCAATGAGCAGTTCTTC; CDR3aa: CASTYGNEQFF
v_gene: TRBV7-9; len: 14; j_gene: TRBJ1-2; d_gene: TRBD1; abundance: -; CDR3nt: TGTGCCAGCAGCCCCGACAGGGCGGACTATGGCTACACCTTC; CDR3aa: CASSPDRADYGYTF
v_gene: TRBV28; len: 15; j_gene: TRBJ2-1; d_gene: -; abundance: -; CDR3nt: TGTGCCAGCAGTTTATCGCTAGCGAAGTACAATGAGCAGTTCTTC; CDR3aa: CASSLSLAKYNEQFF
v_gene: TRBV4-1; len: 14; j_gene: TRBJ2-3; d_gene: TRBD2; abundance: -; CDR3nt: TGCGCCAGCCGACAAACGGGGGGGACAGATACGCAGTATTTT; CDR3aa: CASRQTGGTDTQYF
v_gene: TRBV6-1; len: 13; j_gene: TRBJ1-6; d_gene: -; abundance: once; CDR3nt: TGTGCCAGCAGTGAAAGTAGAAATTCACCCCTCCACTTT; CDR3aa: CASSESRNSPLHF
v_gene: TRBV5-1; len: 14; j_gene: TRBJ1-1; d_gene: -; abundance: once; CDR3nt: TGCGCCAGCAGCTCCCTGGGGAGGAACACTGAAGCTTTCTTT; CDR3aa: CASSSLGRNTEAFF
v_gene: TRBV12-5; len: 13; j_gene: TRBJ1-2; d_gene: -; abundance: -; CDR3nt: TGTGCTAGTGGTTTGACGGGAGAGGATGGCTACACCTTC; CDR3aa: CASGLTGEDGYTF
v_gene: TRBV7-2; len: 13; j_gene: TRBJ2-1; d_gene: -; abundance: -; CDR3nt: TGTGCCAGCAGCTTAGGGCCAGACAATGAGCAGTTCTTC; CDR3aa: CASSLGPDNEQFF
v_gene: TRBV10-3; len: 15; j_gene: TRBJ2-1; d_gene: -; abundance: -; CDR3nt: TGTGCCATCAGTGAGCGGCGGAGGATGGACAATGAGCAGTTCTTC; CDR3aa: CAISERRRMDNEQFF
v_gene: TRBV19; len: 14; j_gene: TRBJ2-1; d_gene: -; abundance: -; CDR3nt: TGTGCCAGTGCGTCCGGGATAACGTACAATGAGCAGTTCTTC; CDR3aa: CASASGITYNEQFF
v_gene: TRBV7-2; len: 16; j_gene: TRBJ2-5; d_gene: TRBD1; abundance: -; CDR3nt: TGTGCCAGCAGCTTAGCAAGACAGGGTCTGAGCGGGACCCAGTACTTC; CDR3aa: CASSLARQGLSGTQYF
v_gene: TRBV3-1/TRBV3-2; len: 13; j_gene: TRBJ1-2; d_gene: -; abundance: -; CDR3nt: TGTGCCAGCAGCCGCCTGGGGGGGGAGGGCTACACCTTC; CDR3aa: CASSRLGGEGYTF
v_gene: TRBV29-1; len: 12; j_gene: TRBJ2-3; d_gene: TRBD1; abundance: -; CDR3nt: TGCAGCCTGGGACAGGGTGTGGATACGCAGTATTTT; CDR3aa: CSLGQGVDTQYF
v_gene: TRBV6-5; len: 15; j_gene: TRBJ2-1; d_gene: -; abundance: -; CDR3nt: TGTGCCACCACTGGCGCGGGGGCCCACTACAATGAGCAGTTCTTC; CDR3aa: CATTGAGAHYNEQFF
v_gene: TRBV9; len: 14; j_gene: TRBJ2-7; d_gene: TRBD1; abundance: -; CDR3nt: TGTGCCAGCAGCGCTGGGACAGGGACCTACGAGCAGTACTTC; CDR3aa: CASSAGTGTYEQYF
v_gene: TRBV6-5; len: 14; j_gene: TRBJ1-1; d_gene: -; abundance: -; CDR3nt: TGTGCCAGCAGCTACAGGGAGGGGTACACTGAAGCTTTCTTT; CDR3aa: CASSYREGYTEAFF
v_gene: TRBV5-5; len: 16; j_gene: TRBJ2-5; d_gene: -; abundance: -; CDR3nt: TGTGCCAGCAGCTCCGGAGTTCGGGAGTGGGAAGAGACCCAGTACTTC; CDR3aa: CASSSGVREWEETQYF
v_gene: TRBV3-1/TRBV3-2; len: 14; j_gene: TRBJ2-5; d_gene: -; abundance: -; CDR3nt: TGTGCCAGCAGCCAAGATGCAGGAGGAGAGACCCAGTACTTC; CDR3aa: CASSQDAGGETQYF
v_gene: TRBV10-3; len: 13; j_gene: TRBJ1-2; d_gene: -; abundance: -; CDR3nt: TGTGCCATCGGGGAACAGCCGGAGGGGGGCTACACCTTC; CDR3aa: CAIGEQPEGGYTF
v_gene: TRBV7-8; len: 15; j_gene: TRBJ2-4; d_gene: -; abundance: -; CDR3nt: TGTGCCAGCAGCGAGGACATAATAGCCAAAAACATTCAGTACTTC; CDR3aa: CASSEDIIAKNIQYF
v_gene: TRBV2; len: 14; j_gene: TRBJ2-7; d_gene: -; abundance: -; CDR3nt: TGTGCCAGCAGTGTCGCGGGACCCACCTACGAGCAGTACTTC; CDR3aa: CASSVAGPTYEQYF
v_gene: TRBV18; len: 15; j_gene: TRBJ1-2; d_gene: -; abundance: -; CDR3nt: TGTGCCAGCTCACCAGAGCCCTCCGCCAGGTTTGGCTACACCTTC; CDR3aa: CASSPEPSARFGYTF
v_gene: TRBV7-6; len: 14; j_gene: TRBJ1-1; d_gene: -; abundance: -; CDR3nt: TGTGCCAGCAGCAGCCCGCCCATGAACACTGAAGCTTTCTTT; CDR3aa: CASSSPPMNTEAFF
v_gene: TRBV12-3/TRBV12-4; len: 12; j_gene: TRBJ1-3; d_gene: -; abundance: few; CDR3nt: TGTGCCAGCAGTCCAAAAGGAAACACCATATATTTT; CDR3aa: CASSPKGNTIYF
v_gene: TRBV12-3/TRBV12-4; len: 13; j_gene: TRBJ1-1; d_gene: -; abundance: -; CDR3nt: TGTGCCAGCAGTTTGGGACAGAACACTGAAGCTTTCTTT; CDR3aa: CASSLGQNTEAFF
v_gene: TRBV5-4; len: 15; j_gene: TRBJ1-3; d_gene: -; abundance: -; CDR3nt: TGTGCCAGCAGCTTGGATTGGAGACGCGGAAACACCATATATTTT; CDR3aa: CASSLDWRRGNTIYF
v_gene: TRBV28; len: 15; j_gene: TRBJ1-5; d_gene: TRBD1; abundance: -; CDR3nt: TGTGCCAGCAGTGGGGGGACAGGGTACAATCAGCCCCAGCATTTT; CDR3aa: CASSGGTGYNQPQHF
v_gene: TRBV19; len: 13; j_gene: TRBJ2-5; d_gene: -; abundance: once; CDR3nt: TGTGCCAGTAGCCCTAGCCTTGGCGAGACCCAGTACTTC; CDR3aa: CASSPSLGETQYF
v_gene: TRBV2; len: 14; j_gene: TRBJ1-2; d_gene: TRBD1; abundance: once; CDR3nt: TGTGCCAGCACCCAAGGACAGGGGGCCGGAGGCTACACCTTC; CDR3aa: CASTQGQGAGGYTF
v_gene: TRBV24-1; len: 15; j_gene: TRBJ1-2; d_gene: TRBD1; abundance: -; CDR3nt: TGTGCCACCAGTGACACGGGACAGGGGATACATGGCTACACCTTC; CDR3aa: CATSDTGQGIHGYTF
v_gene: TRBV19; len: 15; j_gene: TRBJ1-6; d_gene: TRBD1; abundance: -; CDR3nt: TGTGCCAGTAGCAACCGGGACAGCCTCGTTTCACCCCTCCACTTT; CDR3aa: CASSNRDSLVSPLHF
v_gene: TRBV5-4; len: 16; j_gene: TRBJ2-2; d_gene: TRBD2; abundance: -; CDR3nt: TGTGCCAGCAGCTGGGGACTAGCGGGGGGCACCGGGGAGCTGTTTTTT; CDR3aa: CASSWGLAGGTGELFF
v_gene: TRBV19; len: 12; j_gene: TRBJ2-2; d_gene: TRBD2; abundance: -; CDR3nt: TGTGCCAGTCGGGGGGGCACCGGGGAGCTGTTTTTT; CDR3aa: CASRGGTGELFF
v_gene: TRBV6-2/TRBV6-3; len: 16; j_gene: TRBJ2-7; d_gene: TRBD2; abundance: -; CDR3nt: TGTGCCAGCAGTTGGGGACTAGCTCAGTCATCCTACGAGCAGTACTTC; CDR3aa: CASSWGLAQSSYEQYF
v_gene: TRBV6-4; len: 14; j_gene: TRBJ1-1; d_gene: -; abundance: -; CDR3nt: TGTGCCAGCAGTGGGTCGGGGATTGTCACTGAAGCTTTCTTT; CDR3aa: CASSGSGIVTEAFF
v_gene: TRBV6-6; len: 16; j_gene: TRBJ2-3; d_gene: TRBD1; abundance: -; CDR3nt: TGTGCCAGCAGTTACTCGAGGGACAGGGCCCAAGATACGCAGTATTTT; CDR3aa: CASSYSRDRAQDTQYF
v_gene: TRBV5-4; len: 14; j_gene: TRBJ2-5; d_gene: -; abundance: -; CDR3nt: TGTGCCAGCAGGTTGGGGGCCAGTGAGGAGACCCAGTACTTC; CDR3aa: CASRLGASEETQYF
v_gene: TRBV7-2; len: 15; j_gene: TRBJ1-5; d_gene: -; abundance: few; CDR3nt: TGTGCCAGCAGCCCGGGTGACGCTGGGAATCAGCCCCAGCATTTT; CDR3aa: CASSPGDAGNQPQHF